This TCR beta chain came from a study of cytomegalovirus exposure and HLA in healthy donors. V was shortened by 4 bases and J by 0 bases, with 13 bases between the two germline ends. The CDR3 sequence is 15 residues long. Germline CDR1 MNHNS, CDR2 SASEGT. The PCR used 60 Vbeta and 13 Jbeta primers. Assay used: immunoSEQ multiplex PCR; TCRdb lists only in-frame clones, some missing. This sample's table has around 97,000 clones. V gene TRBV6-1 combines with J gene TRBJ2-7; D may be TRBD2 (5 bases). This receptor was obtained from a middle-aged man in good health and CMV-seronegative. The specimen was PBMCs. The CDR3 reads CASSALAGASYEQYF. Written as DNA, the CDR3 is TGTGCCAGCAGTGCCCTGGCGGGCGCCTCCTACGAGCAGTACTTC.